What follows are 28 T cell receptor beta chains derived from one specimen sequenced in a study of T cell responses to AZD1222 COVID-19 vaccine. Only in-frame clones appear in the TCRdb table, and some are missing; sequencing was by immunoSEQ multiplex PCR. This sample has 150,000 to 200,000 clones, with around 88% found just once. The sequencing here drew on peripheral blood, taken on day 0 of AZD1222 vaccination. All receptors derive from an adult in good health.

This rearrangement joins TRBV6-2 or TRBV6-3 to TRBJ1-1, with no clear D. From germline, CDR1 is MNHEY and CDR2 SVGEGT. The CDR3 is 14 amino acids. V lost 2 bases and J lost 7, with 14 bases in between. The CDR3 DNA is TGTGCCAGCAGTTACCTACGGCTAACCGTTGAAGCTTTCTTT. Its translation is CASSYLRLTVEAFF.

This clone has only one observation. The J gene is TRBJ2-3, the V gene TRBV14; TRBD2 might be the D (5 bases). Trimming left V 4 bases short and J 7 bases short, with 18 bases between. CDR1 SGHDN and CDR2 FVKESK come from the germline V gene. This CDR3 comprises 15 residues. In DNA form, the CDR3 reads TGTGCCAGCAGCCCGCTCGGAGGACCGGGTAATACGCAGTATTTT. This codes for CASSPLGGPGNTQYF.

The chain couples TRBV6-6 to TRBJ1-5, with a weak D call TRBD1 (6 bases). This CDR3 has 13 residues. Per germline, CDR1 MNHNY and CDR2 SVGAGI (reference sequence). V was clipped by 5 bases and J by 1 base, with 6 bases between them. CDR3 DNA: TGTGCCAGCAGTACAGGGAGCAATCAGCCCCAGCATTTT. This sequence encodes CASSTGSNQPQHF.

V gene TRBV5-6 combines with J gene TRBJ1-1, with D maybe TRBD1 (5 bases). Germline V gives CDR1 SGHDT, CDR2 YYEEEE. CDR3 size: 16 residues. Between the trimmed V and J ends, which lost 4 bases and 1 base, there was a span of 17 bases. The CDR3 DNA follows: TGTGCCAGCAGCCCCCGGGTGGGGCTTAAGAACACTGAAGCTTTCTTT. This sequence encodes CASSPRVGLKNTEAFF.

The chain joins TRBV7-3 to TRBJ2-2; the D gene could be TRBD1 or TRBD2 (5 bases each). Germline V gives CDR1 SGHTA, CDR2 FQGTGA. V shed 0 bases and J shed 4 bases, with 12 bases lying between them. This CDR3 comprises 16 residues. The CDR3 is CASSLTTGAFTGELFF. Here the CDR3 DNA reads TGTGCCAGCAGCTTAACGACCGGGGCCTTCACCGGGGAGCTGTTTTTT. The variable domain in full, with the rest retrieved from reference TRBV7-3 and TRBJ2-2, is GAGVSQTPSNKVTEKGKYVELRCDPISGHTALYWYRQSLGQGPEFLIYFQGTGAADDSGLPNDRFFAVRPEGSVSTLKIQRTERGDSAVYLCASSLTTGAFTGELFFGEGSRLTVL.

The rearrangement joins TRBV6-5 to TRBJ1-5; tentative D call: TRBD1 (5 bases). The CDR3 is 14 amino acids. Between the trimmed V and J ends, which lost 6 bases and 3 bases, there was a span of 12 bases. Germline V gives CDR1 MNHEY, CDR2 SVGAGI. The CDR3 DNA is TGTGCCAGCAGACCTCAGGGAATCAATCAGCCCCAGCATTTT. It encodes CASRPQGINQPQHF.

The CDR3 sequence: CASSYGQLYGYTF. As DNA, the CDR3 is TGTGCCAGCAGCTACGGACAGCTGTATGGCTACACCTTC. The V gene is TRBV3-1 (or the pseudogene TRBV3-2), the J gene TRBJ1-2, with TRBD1 as a possible D gene (6 bases). This CDR3 has 13 residues. Germline assignment: CDR1 LGHDT and CDR2 YNNKEL (reference sequence). Trimming shortened V by 5 bases and J by 5 bases, and 12 bases separated the two germline ends.

The rearrangement links TRBV21-1 to TRBJ2-4; TRBD1, the D gene given by the table, was not confirmed from the DNA. TRBV21-1 is annotated as a pseudogene. The CDR3 sequence is 16 residues long. DNA for the CDR3: TGTGCCAGCAGAAAATTACAGGGACAGGGAGAAAACATTCAGTACTTC. This encodes CASRKLQGQGENIQYF.

The gene calls are TRBV15 and TRBJ1-3, with 9 bases that match TRBD1. Germline CDR1 reads LNHNV; CDR2 reads YYDKDF (reference sequence). The V gene end was trimmed by 0 bases and the J gene end by 6 bases; junction bases not matched to a gene: 9. There are 17 residues in the CDR3. For the CDR3, the DNA is TGTGCCACCAGCAGAGATTTTTTTGGGACAGGGCAAAACACCATATATTTT. Its protein is CATSRDFFGTGQNTIYF. Together with reference TRBV15 and TRBJ1-3, the CDR3 gives the full variable domain: DAMVIQNPRYQVTQFGKPVTLSCSQTLNHNVMYWYQQKSSQAPKLLFHYYDKDFNNEADTPDNFQSRRPNTSFCFLDIRSPGLGDTAMYLCATSRDFFGTGQNTIYFGEGSWLTVV.

The V gene is TRBV5-1, the J gene TRBJ2-3; D is ambiguous. Trimming took off 2 bases at V and 1 base at J, with 11 bases between the two ends. Germline V gene sequence: CDR1 SGHRS, CDR2 YFSETQ. The CDR3 totals 15 residues. The chain's CDR3 is CASSFNVQRTDTQYF. CDR3 sequence (DNA): TGCGCCAGCAGCTTCAACGTTCAACGCACAGATACGCAGTATTTT.

The V gene is TRBV5-1, the J gene TRBJ2-3; D ambiguous. This CDR3 spans 14 amino acids. In germline, CDR1 is SGHRS, CDR2 YFSETQ. Trimming took 2 bases from V and 0 from J, leaving 7 bases between them. CDR3 protein: CASSLGSSTDTQYF. Here the CDR3 DNA reads TGCGCCAGCAGCTTAGGCAGTAGCACAGATACGCAGTATTTT.

The rearrangement links TRBV29-1 to TRBJ1-1; D call uncertain. With 1 base removed from V and 0 bases from J, the gap between germline ends came to 12 bases. CDR3 length: 15 amino acids. Germline V gene data show CDR1 as SQVTM and CDR2 as ANQGSEA. CDR3 nucleotides: TGCAGCGTTGAAGTCCGGGCCACAATGAACACTGAAGCTTTCTTT. The encoded protein is CSVEVRATMNTEAFF.

J is TRBJ1-5 and V is TRBV7-9; 7 bases agree with TRBD1. Unmatched junction bases numbered 9, after V lost 1 base and J lost 6 bases. The CDR3 runs 16 residues. Looked up from germline, CDR1 is SEHNR and CDR2 is FQNEAQ (reference sequence). CDR3 sequence (DNA): TGTGCCAGCAGCTTAGGTGACAGGGAGGGGAGTCAGCCCCAGCATTTT. It encodes CASSLGDREGSQPQHF. Using reference TRBV7-9 and TRBJ1-5 for the parts outside the CDR3, the full variable domain is DTGVSQNPRHKITKRGQNVTFRCDPISEHNRLYWYRQTLGQGPEFLTYFQNEAQLEKSRLLSDRFSAERPKGSFSTLEIQRTEQGDSAMYLCASSLGDREGSQPQHFGDGTRLSIL.

The chain recombines TRBV5-4 with TRBJ2-7; D remains unclear. Germline values: CDR1 SGHNT, CDR2 YYREEE (reference sequence). V was cut by 4 bases and J by 0 bases, with 11 bases left in between. The CDR3 has 14 amino acids. CDR3 region: CASSPPSSSYEQYF. CDR3 bases: TGTGCCAGCAGCCCACCCTCGAGCTCCTACGAGCAGTACTTC.

The chain carries TRBV19 and TRBJ2-2; perhaps TRBD1 as D (5 bases). Trimming took off 4 bases at V and 0 bases at J, with 12 bases between the two ends. The CDR3 has 16 amino acids. The germline V gene has CDR1 LNHDA and CDR2 SQIVND (reference sequence). The CDR3 coding sequence is TGTGCCAGTAGTACAGGGTGGAATACGAACACCGGGGAGCTGTTTTTT. Its translation is CASSTGWNTNTGELFF.

V usage is TRBV11-2 and J usage is TRBJ1-1; D gene ambiguous. V was clipped by 2 bases and J by 0 bases, with 4 bases between them. The CDR3 loop spans 13 amino acids. CDR1 SGHAT and CDR2 FQNNGV come from the germline V gene. The DNA for the CDR3 is TGTGCCAGCAGCTTATTCATGAACACTGAAGCTTTCTTT. Its translation: CASSLFMNTEAFF.

A single count supports this clone. The CDR3 region has the DNA TGTGCCAGCAGCCAAGATAGGCCGGGGATGGCTTTCTTT. Protein sequence: CASSQDRPGMAFF. The chain has TRBV3-1 (or the pseudogene TRBV3-2) and TRBJ1-1; D gene uncertain. Looked up from germline, CDR1 is LGHDT and CDR2 is YNNKEL (reference sequence). The V end lost 0 bases, the J end lost 11 bases, and 13 bases lay between the germline ends. The CDR3 covers 13 residues.

The V gene is TRBV7-8, the J gene TRBJ2-7; D is possibly TRBD2 (6 bases). CDR1 is SGHVS, CDR2 FQNEAQ, per germline. V lost 5 bases to trimming and J lost 6 bases, with 14 bases between them. This CDR3 contains 13 residues. The CDR3 loop is CASSRLRGSEQYF. Here the CDR3 DNA reads TGTGCCAGCAGCAGGCTACGGGGGTCCGAGCAGTACTTC.

The rearrangement links TRBV6-5 to TRBJ2-4; no clear D gene. The V and J ends lost 5 bases and 7 bases respectively, with 15 bases between them. This CDR3 contains 14 residues. Per germline, CDR1 MNHEY and CDR2 SVGAGI. CDR3 amino acids: CASSTGEQPNIQYF. CDR3 coding DNA: TGTGCCAGCAGTACCGGAGAGCAACCCAACATTCAGTACTTC.

This chain links TRBV28 with TRBJ1-3; D ambiguous. The germline V gene has CDR1 MDHEN and CDR2 SYDVKM. CDR3 length: 10 residues. Trimming stripped 7 bases from V and 7 bases from J, with 5 bases between. CDR3 in amino acids: CASMGNTIYF. The DNA for the CDR3 is TGTGCCAGCATGGGGAACACCATATATTTT.

This clone was seen only once. The V and J genes are TRBV19 and TRBJ1-5, with TRBD1 matching over 8 bases. V shed 7 bases and J 8 bases; nucleotides not matched to a gene: 7. From germline, CDR1 is LNHDA and CDR2 SQIVND (reference sequence). CDR3 size: 13 residues. The CDR3 loop is CASNRGGAKPQHF. The DNA for the CDR3 is TGTGCCAGTAACAGGGGGGGGGCAAAGCCCCAGCATTTT. The variable domain in full, with the rest retrieved from reference TRBV19 and TRBJ1-5, is DGGITQSPKYLFRKEGQNVTLSCEQNLNHDAMYWYRQDPGQGLRLIYYSQIVNDFQKGDIAEGYSVSREKKESFPLTVTSAQKNPTAFYLCASNRGGAKPQHFGDGTRLSIL.

This clone was seen just once. The chain joins TRBV19 to TRBJ2-7; 8 positions match TRBD1. Germline CDR1 LNHDA, CDR2 SQIVND (reference sequence). V shed 7 bases and J 2 bases; nucleotides not matched to a gene: 7. This CDR3 has 14 amino acids. CDR3 amino acids: CASKRTGPTYEQYF. The CDR3 coding sequence is TGTGCCAGTAAACGGACAGGGCCTACCTACGAGCAGTACTTC.

The gene calls are TRBV19 and TRBJ1-5; D unclear. Germline-derived CDR1 and CDR2 are LNHDA and SQIVND (reference sequence). This CDR3 comprises 15 residues. The germline V and J ends were trimmed by 3 bases and 0 bases, with 9 bases remaining between them. CDR3 DNA: TGTGCCAGTAGTATCTCCGGCCTTAGCAATCAGCCCCAGCATTTT. Translation: CASSISGLSNQPQHF.

The rearrangement joins TRBV6-2 or TRBV6-3 to TRBJ1-1; possible D gene TRBD1, 6 bases. Per germline, CDR1 MNHEY and CDR2 SVGEGT. V shed 0 bases and J shed 1 base, with 15 bases lying between them. CDR3 length: 17 amino acids. The CDR3 DNA reads TGTGCCAGCAGTTACTCTTCGGGGGGCTGGGGGAACACTGAAGCTTTCTTT. Its protein is CASSYSSGGWGNTEAFF.

This sequence joins TRBV19 and TRBJ1-3; no clear D. V lost 7 bases to trimming and J lost 8 bases, with 18 bases between them. Germline CDR1 reads LNHDA; CDR2 reads SQIVND (reference sequence). CDR3 length: 14 amino acids. The CDR3 nucleotides are TGTGCCAGTACCTTGGACTTTTGGAGTGACACCATATATTTT. It specifies CASTLDFWSDTIYF.

The chain recombines TRBV28 with TRBJ1-3, with 7 bases aligning to TRBD1. Germline loops: CDR1 MDHEN, CDR2 SYDVKM. Unmatched junction bases numbered 9, after V lost 4 bases and J lost 0 bases. The CDR3 totals 17 residues. The CDR3 protein is CASSSPRDSHSGNTIYF. CDR3 nucleotide sequence: TGTGCCAGCAGTTCCCCCAGGGACAGTCACTCTGGAAACACCATATATTTT.

The CDR3 loop reads CATSSRRGQAPQPQHF. In nucleotides, the CDR3 is TGTGCCACCAGCAGTAGGCGGGGACAGGCTCCCCAGCCCCAGCATTTT. The chain is built from TRBV15 and TRBJ1-5; 8 bases match TRBD1. The CDR3 contains 16 residues. Per germline, CDR1 LNHNV and CDR2 YYDKDF (reference sequence). Losses at the gene ends were 3 bases for V and 7 bases for J; bases not matched to a gene: 11. Full variable domain (remainder filled in from reference TRBV15 and TRBJ1-5): DAMVIQNPRYQVTQFGKPVTLSCSQTLNHNVMYWYQQKSSQAPKLLFHYYDKDFNNEADTPDNFQSRRPNTSFCFLDIRSPGLGDTAMYLCATSSRRGQAPQPQHFGDGTRLSIL.

This clone was observed once. The CDR3 loop reads CASSTDRLDSEAFF. CDR3 DNA: TGTGCCAGCAGCACAGACAGACTGGACAGTGAAGCTTTCTTT. V usage is TRBV7-9 and J usage is TRBJ1-1; possible D gene TRBD1, 6 bases. CDR1 and CDR2 from the germline V gene are SEHNR and FQNEAQ (reference sequence). The CDR3 has 14 residues. Trimming removed 5 bases at V and 7 bases at J, with 17 bases between.